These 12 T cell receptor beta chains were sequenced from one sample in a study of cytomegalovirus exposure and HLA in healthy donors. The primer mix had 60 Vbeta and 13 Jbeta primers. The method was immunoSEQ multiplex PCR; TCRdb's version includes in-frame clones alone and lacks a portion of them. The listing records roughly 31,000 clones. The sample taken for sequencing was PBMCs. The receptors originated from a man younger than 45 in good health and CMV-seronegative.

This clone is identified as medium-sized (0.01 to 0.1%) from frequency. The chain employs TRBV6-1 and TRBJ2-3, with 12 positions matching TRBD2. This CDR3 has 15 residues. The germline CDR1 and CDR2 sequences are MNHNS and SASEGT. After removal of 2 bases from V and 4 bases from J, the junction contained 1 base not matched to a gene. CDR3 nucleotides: TGTGCCAGCAGTGAACTAGCGGGAGGGCCAGATACGCAGTATTTT. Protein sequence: CASSELAGGPDTQYF.

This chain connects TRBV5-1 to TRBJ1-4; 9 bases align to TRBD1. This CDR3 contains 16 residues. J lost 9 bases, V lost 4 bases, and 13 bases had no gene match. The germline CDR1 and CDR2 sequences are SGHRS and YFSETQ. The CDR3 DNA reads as TGCGCCAGCAGCCATGATCCGGGACAGGGCGTTAAAAAACTGTTTTTT. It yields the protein CASSHDPGQGVKKLFF.

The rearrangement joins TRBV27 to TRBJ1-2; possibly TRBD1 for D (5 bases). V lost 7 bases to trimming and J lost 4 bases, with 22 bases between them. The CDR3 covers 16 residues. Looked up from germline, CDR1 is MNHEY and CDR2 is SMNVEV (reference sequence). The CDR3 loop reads CASTKFPDNFVYGYTF. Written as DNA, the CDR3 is TGTGCCAGCACCAAGTTTCCGGACAACTTTGTCTATGGCTACACCTTC.

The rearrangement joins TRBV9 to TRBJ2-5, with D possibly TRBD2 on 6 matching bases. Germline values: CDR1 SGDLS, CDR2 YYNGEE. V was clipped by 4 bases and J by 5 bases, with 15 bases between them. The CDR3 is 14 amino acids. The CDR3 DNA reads TGTGCCAGCAGCTTAACAACTAGCTTGGAGACCCAGTACTTC. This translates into CASSLTTSLETQYF.

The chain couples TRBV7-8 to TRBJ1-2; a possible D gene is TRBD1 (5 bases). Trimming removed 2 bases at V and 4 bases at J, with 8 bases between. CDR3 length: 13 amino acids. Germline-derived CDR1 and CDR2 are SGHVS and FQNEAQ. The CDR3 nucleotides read TGTGCCAGCAGCTTACAGGGTCCCTATGGCTACACCTTC. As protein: CASSLQGPYGYTF.

CDR3 coding DNA: TGCGCCAGCAGCGTAGCCGGGACTAGTTTCGACGAGCAGTACTTC. Translation gives CASSVAGTSFDEQYF. This chain links TRBV5-1 with TRBJ2-7, with 8 nucleotides matching TRBD2. CDR1 is SGHRS and CDR2 is YFSETQ in the germline V gene. This CDR3 is built from 15 residues. V lost 4 bases, J lost 5 bases, and 11 bases stayed unmatched.

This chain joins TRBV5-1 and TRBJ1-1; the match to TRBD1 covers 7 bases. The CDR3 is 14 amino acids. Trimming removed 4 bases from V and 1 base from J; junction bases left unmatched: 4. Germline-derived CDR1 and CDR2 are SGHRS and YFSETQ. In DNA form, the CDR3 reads TGCGCCAGCAGCGAGGGACAGCCGAACACTGAAGCTTTCTTT. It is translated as CASSEGQPNTEAFF.

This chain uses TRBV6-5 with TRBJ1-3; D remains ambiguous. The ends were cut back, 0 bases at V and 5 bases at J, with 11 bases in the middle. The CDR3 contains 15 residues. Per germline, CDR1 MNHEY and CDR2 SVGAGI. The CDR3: CASSYSAPGRNTIYF. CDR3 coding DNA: TGTGCCAGCAGTTACTCGGCGCCTGGGCGAAACACCATATATTTT.

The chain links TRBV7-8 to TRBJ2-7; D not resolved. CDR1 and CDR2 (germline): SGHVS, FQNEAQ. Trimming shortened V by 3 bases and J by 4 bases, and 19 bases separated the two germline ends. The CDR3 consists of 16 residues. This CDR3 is CASSFSLGSPEYEQYF. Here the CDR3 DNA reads TGTGCCAGCAGCTTCTCTTTGGGTTCCCCGGAGTACGAGCAGTACTTC. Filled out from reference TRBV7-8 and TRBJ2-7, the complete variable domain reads GAGVSQSPRYKVAKRGQDVALRCDPISGHVSLFWYQQALGQGPEFLTYFQNEAQLDKSGLPSDRFFAERPEGSVSTLKIQRTQQEDSAVYLCASSFSLGSPEYEQYFGPGTRLTVT.

CDR3 bases: TGTGCCAGCAGCTTAGGGGGACAGTATAGCAATCAGCCCCAGCATTTT. This translates into CASSLGGQYSNQPQHF. This chain joins TRBV7-9 and TRBJ1-5; 7 positions agree with TRBD1. Germline V CDR1 and CDR2: SEHNR, FQNEAQ (reference sequence). The CDR3 has 16 residues. With V trimmed by 1 base and J by 0 bases, 3 bases remained unmatched.

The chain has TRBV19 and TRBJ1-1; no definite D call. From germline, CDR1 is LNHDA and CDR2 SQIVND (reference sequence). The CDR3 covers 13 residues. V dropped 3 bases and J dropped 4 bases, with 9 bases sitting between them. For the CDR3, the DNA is TGTGCCAGTAGTATCGGGGAGGGCACTGAAGCTTTCTTT. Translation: CASSIGEGTEAFF.

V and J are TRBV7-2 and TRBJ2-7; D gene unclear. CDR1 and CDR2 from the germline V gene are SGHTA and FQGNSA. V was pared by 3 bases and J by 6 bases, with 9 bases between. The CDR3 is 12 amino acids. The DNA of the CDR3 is TGTGCCAGCAGCTTTTTAAGAGGCGAGCAGTACTTC. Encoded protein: CASSFLRGEQYF.